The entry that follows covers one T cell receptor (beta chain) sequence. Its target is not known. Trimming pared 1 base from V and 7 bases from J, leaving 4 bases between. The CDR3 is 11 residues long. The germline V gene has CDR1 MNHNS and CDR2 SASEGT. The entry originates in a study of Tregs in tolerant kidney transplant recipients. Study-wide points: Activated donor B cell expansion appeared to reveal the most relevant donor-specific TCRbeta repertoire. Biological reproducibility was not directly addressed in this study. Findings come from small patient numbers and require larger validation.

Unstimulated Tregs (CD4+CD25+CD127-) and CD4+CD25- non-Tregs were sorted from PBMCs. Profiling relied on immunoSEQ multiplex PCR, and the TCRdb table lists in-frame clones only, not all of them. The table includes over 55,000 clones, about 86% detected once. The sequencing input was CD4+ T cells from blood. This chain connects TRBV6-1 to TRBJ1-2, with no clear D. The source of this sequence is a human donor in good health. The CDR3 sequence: CASSEVGGYTF. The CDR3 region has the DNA TGTGCCAGCAGTGAAGTAGGTGGCTACACCTTC.